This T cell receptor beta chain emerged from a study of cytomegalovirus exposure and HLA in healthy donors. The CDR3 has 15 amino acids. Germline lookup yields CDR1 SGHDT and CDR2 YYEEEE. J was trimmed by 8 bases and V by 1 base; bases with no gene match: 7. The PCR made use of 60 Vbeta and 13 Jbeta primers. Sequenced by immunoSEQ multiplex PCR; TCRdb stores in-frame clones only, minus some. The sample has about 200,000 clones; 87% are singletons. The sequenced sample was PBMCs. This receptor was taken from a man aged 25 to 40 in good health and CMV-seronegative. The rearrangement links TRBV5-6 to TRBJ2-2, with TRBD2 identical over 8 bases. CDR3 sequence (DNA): TGTGCCAGCAGCTTGAGCGGGAGACTAGGGGGGGAGCTGTTTTTT. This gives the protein CASSLSGRLGGELFF.